This entry lists 10 T cell receptor beta chains sequenced from one sample in a study of blood T cell repertoires in COVID-19. TCRdb's copy holds only in-frame clones and misses some; the assay was immunoSEQ multiplex PCR. In the table there are 220,000 or so clones, 84% of which are singletons. Sequenced sample: peripheral blood. Receptors originate from a woman in her sixties or seventies who had recovered from COVID-19.

This clone showed up just a few times. The V gene is TRBV5-4, the J gene TRBJ1-3; 7 bases are shared with TRBD1. After removal of 0 bases from V and 16 bases from J, the junction contained 10 bases not matched to a gene. The CDR3 totals 13 residues. CDR1 and CDR2 from the germline V gene are SGHNT and YYREEE (reference sequence). CDR3 protein: CASSLGLGKQGYF. The CDR3, as DNA: TGTGCCAGCAGCTTGGGTCTGGGGAAACAGGGGTATTTT.

The V call is TRBV9, the J call TRBJ2-5, with a possible D match to TRBD2 (5 bases). The length of the CDR3 is 14 residues. The V gene's germline CDR1 is SGDLS and CDR2 YYNGEE. Deletions cut 0 bases from V and 1 base from J, with 7 bases between. The CDR3: CASSVAGSQETQYF. In DNA form, the CDR3 reads TGTGCCAGCAGCGTAGCGGGATCCCAAGAGACCCAGTACTTC.

This clone was observed once. The CDR3 region has the DNA TGTGCCACCAGTGAACAGACAGGGGGCCGTGAAAGCGGGGCCATCCAAGAGACCCAGTACTTC. Amino acid sequence: CATSEQTGGRESGAIQETQYF. The chain carries TRBV24-1 and TRBJ2-5, with TRBD1 matching 10 bases. V gave up 4 bases and J gave up 1 base; unmatched junction bases: 20. The CDR3 sequence is 21 residues long. The V gene's germline CDR1 is KGHDR and CDR2 SFDVKD.

The genes are TRBV5-1 and TRBJ2-1; D gene ambiguous. The CDR3 length is 13 residues. V lost 4 bases to trimming and J lost 4 bases, with 9 bases between them. Per germline, CDR1 SGHRS and CDR2 YFSETQ. The CDR3 DNA reads TGCGCCAGCAGCCTCGAGAGGTACAATGAGCAGTTCTTC. It specifies CASSLERYNEQFF.

This chain joins TRBV5-5 and TRBJ2-2, with 8 bases matching TRBD2. V was pared by 2 bases and J by 3 bases, with 9 bases of the junction left unmatched. This CDR3 is 17 amino acids long. In germline, CDR1 is SGHKS, CDR2 YYEKEE (reference sequence). CDR3 sequence (DNA): TGTGCCAGCAGCTTAATTGCAGCGGGGGCGGACACCGGGGAGCTGTTTTTT. It specifies CASSLIAAGADTGELFF.

V and J are TRBV6-5 and TRBJ1-2; D is possibly TRBD1 (5 bases). Trimming pared 6 bases from V and 6 bases from J, leaving 8 bases between. This CDR3 is built from 11 residues. CDR1 and CDR2 (germline): MNHEY, SVGAGI. The CDR3 spells CASSSGNGYTF. The CDR3 DNA is TGTGCCAGCAGCTCAGGGAATGGCTACACCTTC.

V and J are TRBV19 and TRBJ2-3, with 7 bases matching TRBD2. The V gene's germline CDR1 is LNHDA and CDR2 SQIVND (reference sequence). The CDR3 totals 15 residues. After removal of 10 bases from V and 11 bases from J, the junction contained 21 bases not matched to a gene. CDR3 amino acids: CATGAGGGIDKKQYF. In nucleotides, the CDR3 is TGTGCCACCGGGGCGGGCGGGGGTATAGATAAAAAGCAGTATTTT.

The chain links TRBV9 to TRBJ1-4, with 8 bases that match TRBD1. Germline V gives CDR1 SGDLS, CDR2 YYNGEE. V shed 3 bases, J shed 5 bases, and the junction held 6 bases outside the gene matches. The CDR3 sequence is 15 residues long. CDR3 protein: CASSAPDRGNEKLFF. CDR3 nucleotides: TGTGCCAGCAGCGCACCAGACAGGGGAAATGAAAAACTGTTTTTT.

The gene calls are TRBV19 and TRBJ1-1; 7 nucleotides align to TRBD1. The junction had 18 bases not matched to a gene; V was cut back by 7 bases and J by 4 bases. This CDR3 comprises 17 residues. Germline V gene data show CDR1 as LNHDA and CDR2 as SQIVND (reference sequence). The CDR3 loop is CASIPGTLGRGSTEAFF. The CDR3 DNA follows: TGTGCCAGTATCCCTGGGACTTTGGGCAGGGGGTCCACTGAAGCTTTCTTT. Full variable domain (outside the CDR3, taken from reference TRBV19 and TRBJ1-1): DGGITQSPKYLFRKEGQNVTLSCEQNLNHDAMYWYRQDPGQGLRLIYYSQIVNDFQKGDIAEGYSVSREKKESFPLTVTSAQKNPTAFYLCASIPGTLGRGSTEAFFGQGTRLTVV.

This clone has a single count. The genes are TRBV9 and TRBJ2-2; D ambiguous. The CDR3 spans 12 residues. Per the germline V gene, CDR1 is SGDLS and CDR2 is YYNGEE. V dropped 0 bases and J dropped 6 bases, with 3 bases sitting between them. The CDR3 sequence: CASSVASGELFF. The CDR3 DNA sequence: TGTGCCAGCAGCGTAGCGTCCGGGGAGCTGTTTTTT. Full variable domain (remainder filled in from reference TRBV9 and TRBJ2-2): DSGVTQTPKHLITATGQRVTLRCSPRSGDLSVYWYQQSLDQGLQFLIQYYNGEERAKGNILERFSAQQFPDLHSELNLSSLELGDSALYFCASSVASGELFFGEGSRLTVL.